These 9 T cell receptor beta chains came from one sample sequenced in a study of response to subunit inactivated influenza vaccine. TCRdb reprocessed the RT-PCR reads via MiXCR and lists one record per CDR3 protein. The sample includes fewer than 700,000 distinct CDR3 sequences, 13% seen only once; the top ten take over 10%. This specimen was PBMCs from blood, taken about 6 weeks after vaccination. The receptors come from a man aged 50-60 years who received an inactivated influenza vaccine.

The genes are TRBV7-9 and TRBJ1-6; D not resolved. Germline V gene data show CDR1 as SEHNR and CDR2 as FQNEAQ (reference sequence). The CDR3 has 14 amino acids. V lost 3 bases, J lost 11 bases, and 14 bases lay in between. The CDR3 coding sequence is TGTGCCAGCAGCTTCTCTGTACCTCTGGCACCCCTCCACTTT. This encodes CASSFSVPLAPLHF.

This clonotype appeared a few times. This chain connects TRBV9 to TRBJ2-1; 11 bases align to TRBD2. J gave up 6 bases and V 0 bases, and 2 bases lay outside the gene matches. The CDR3 runs 15 residues. Germline V gene data show CDR1 as SGDLS and CDR2 as YYNGEE. The CDR3 sequence is CASSVVAGGANEQFF. The CDR3 DNA follows: TGTGCCAGCAGCGTAGTAGCGGGAGGGGCCAATGAGCAGTTCTTC.

In its sample, this clonotype was seen many times. CDR3 coding DNA: TGCGCCAGCAGCCAAGAAACAGGGTACGGCGAGCAGTACTTC. Translated: CASSQETGYGEQYF. The chain carries TRBV4-3 and TRBJ2-7; D is perhaps TRBD1 (6 bases). The CDR3 runs 14 residues. Germline lookup yields CDR1 LGHNA and CDR2 YSLEER. V was trimmed by 0 bases and J by 6 bases, leaving 12 bases between them.

This clonotype has more than one count but fewer than ten. V usage is TRBV6-5 and J usage is TRBJ2-3, with D perhaps matching TRBD2 (6 bases). CDR3 length: 9 amino acids. Germline CDR1 and CDR2: MNHEY and SVGAGI. The CDR3 spells CSSGRGQYF. The CDR3 nucleotides read TGTTCGTCGGGGCGGGGGCAGTATTTT.

This clonotype turned up a few times. V usage is TRBV9 and J usage is TRBJ2-5; 7 bases line up with TRBD1. CDR1 and CDR2 (germline): SGDLS, YYNGEE. The CDR3 has 15 residues. V lost 0 bases, J lost 3 bases, and 5 bases stayed unmatched. CDR3 loop: CASSVAPGTEETQYF. CDR3 nucleotides: TGTGCCAGCAGCGTAGCCCCCGGGACAGAAGAGACCCAGTACTTC.

The chain uses TRBV7-6 and TRBJ2-1; D is undetermined. The CDR3 length is 15 residues. CDR1 is SGHVS, CDR2 FNYEAQ, per germline. Deletions cut 1 base from V and 5 bases from J, with 12 bases between. CDR3 residues: CASSLGVKTNNEQFF. The CDR3 nucleotides are TGTGCCAGCAGCTTAGGGGTGAAGACAAACAATGAGCAGTTCTTC.

The rearrangement joins TRBV20-1 to TRBJ2-7, with unresolved D. CDR1 DFQATT and CDR2 SNEGSKA come from the germline V gene (reference sequence). The CDR3 spans 15 residues. V lost 0 bases and J 0 bases, leaving 12 bases between the germline ends. The CDR3 is CSARDVSRNSYEQYF. CDR3 sequence (DNA): TGCAGTGCTAGAGATGTGAGCAGGAACTCCTACGAGCAGTACTTC.

The table lists this clonotype with a few counts. The rearrangement links TRBV12-3 or TRBV12-4 to TRBJ1-1; weak D call: TRBD1 (5 bases). The CDR3 covers 14 residues. V was clipped by 6 bases and J by 8 bases, with 19 bases between them. This CDR3 is CASSPDIPVREAFF. The CDR3 nucleotides read TGTGCCAGCAGCCCGGACATTCCTGTTCGAGAAGCTTTCTTT.

The chain recombines TRBV7-2 with TRBJ2-7, with TRBD1 as a possible D gene (5 bases). Looked up from germline, CDR1 is SGHTA and CDR2 is FQGNSA. Trimming removed 2 bases from V and 5 bases from J, with 19 bases in between. The CDR3 is 16 residues long. The DNA of the CDR3 is TGTGCCAGCAGCTTAAGACCCCGCCAGGGCGAACACGAGCAGTACTTC. Protein product: CASSLRPRQGEHEQYF.